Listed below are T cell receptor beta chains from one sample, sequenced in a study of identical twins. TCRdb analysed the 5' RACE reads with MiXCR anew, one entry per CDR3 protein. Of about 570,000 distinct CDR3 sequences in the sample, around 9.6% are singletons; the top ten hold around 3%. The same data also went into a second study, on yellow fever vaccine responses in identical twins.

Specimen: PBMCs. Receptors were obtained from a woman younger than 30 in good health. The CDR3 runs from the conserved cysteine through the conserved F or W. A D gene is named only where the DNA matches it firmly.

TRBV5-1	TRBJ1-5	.	CAGAGTSRAQHF
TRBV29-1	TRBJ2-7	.	CSVDLGRGSYEQYF
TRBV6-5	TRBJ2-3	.	CATVAASTQYF
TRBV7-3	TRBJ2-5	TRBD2	CASSLGPGTSVGTGTQYF
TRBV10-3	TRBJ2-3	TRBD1	CAISGQGSTDTQYF
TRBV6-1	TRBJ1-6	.	CASSEALGVDNSPLHF
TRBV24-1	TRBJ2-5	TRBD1	CATSDGTGGMSGETQYF
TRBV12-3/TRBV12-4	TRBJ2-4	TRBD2	CASWLKGTSGSISWNIQYF
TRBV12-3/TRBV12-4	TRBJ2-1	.	CASSLVTYNEQFF
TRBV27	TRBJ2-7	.	CASGSRDLAYEQYF
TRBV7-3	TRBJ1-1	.	CASSSGPNTEAFF